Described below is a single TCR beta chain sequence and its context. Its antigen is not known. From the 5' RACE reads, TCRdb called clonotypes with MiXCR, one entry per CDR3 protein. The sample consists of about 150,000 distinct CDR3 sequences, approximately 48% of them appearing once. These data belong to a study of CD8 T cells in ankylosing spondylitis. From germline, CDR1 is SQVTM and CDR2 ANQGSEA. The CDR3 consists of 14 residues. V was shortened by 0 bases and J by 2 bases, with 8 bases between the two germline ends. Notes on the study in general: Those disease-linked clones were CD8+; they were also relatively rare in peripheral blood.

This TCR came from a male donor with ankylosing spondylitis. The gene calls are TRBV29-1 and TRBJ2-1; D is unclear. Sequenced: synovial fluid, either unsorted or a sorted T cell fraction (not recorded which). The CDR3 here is CSVEEGWAYNEQFF. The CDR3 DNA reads TGCAGCGTTGAAGAGGGGTGGGCCTACAATGAGCAGTTCTTC.